This T cell receptor (beta chain) is drawn from a study of early T cells in non-severe SARS-CoV-2 infection. Study-level points and caveats: There was a bias toward anti-spike CD8 responses in VDJdb matching, which missed private and CD4 specificities.

One entry per CDR3 protein results from TCRdb running MiXCR on the 5' RACE reads. The data hold more than 55,000 distinct CDR3 sequences, with 3.5% to 6% observed a single time. This clonotype was detected ten times or more. The antigen is not known. CDR1 SEHNR and CDR2 FQNEAQ come from the germline V gene (reference sequence). The germline V and J ends were trimmed by 5 bases and 14 bases, with 24 bases remaining between them. CDR3 length: 14 residues. The clonotype was recovered from an adult who was a healthcare worker with PCR-confirmed SARS-CoV-2 infection or an uninfected control (not recorded which). The donor label of this sample is uncertain. The specimen was whole blood, collected at baseline. The chain employs TRBV7-9 and TRBJ1-2, with D maybe TRBD1 (5 bases). The CDR3 is CASSTSGALGQRTF. Here the CDR3 DNA reads TGTGCCAGCAGCACGAGTGGGGCATTGGGTCAAAGAACCTTC.